This TCR beta chain emerged from a study of blood T cell repertoires in COVID-19. As processed by the authors: Reference gene primer amplification gave estimated nucleated cell counts. Assay used: immunoSEQ multiplex PCR; TCRdb lists only in-frame clones, some missing. V and J calls and clone size are copied from that table; D and trimming were computed from the DNA. The data hold 110,000 to 150,000 clones, with 70% to 80% observed a single time. While infection was still active, Seattle patients were enrolled and then followed longitudinally. This CDR3 comprises 13 residues. V was pared by 3 bases and J by 5 bases, with 1 base of the junction left unmatched.

This sequence was found in an older woman with COVID-19, enrolled during active disease. The chain uses TRBV12-3 or TRBV12-4 and TRBJ1-5; 7 bases are a match to TRBD1. The sequenced material came from peripheral blood. In DNA form, the CDR3 reads TGTGCCAGCAGTTTGGGACAGCATCAGCCCCAGCATTTT. Translated: CASSLGQHQPQHF.